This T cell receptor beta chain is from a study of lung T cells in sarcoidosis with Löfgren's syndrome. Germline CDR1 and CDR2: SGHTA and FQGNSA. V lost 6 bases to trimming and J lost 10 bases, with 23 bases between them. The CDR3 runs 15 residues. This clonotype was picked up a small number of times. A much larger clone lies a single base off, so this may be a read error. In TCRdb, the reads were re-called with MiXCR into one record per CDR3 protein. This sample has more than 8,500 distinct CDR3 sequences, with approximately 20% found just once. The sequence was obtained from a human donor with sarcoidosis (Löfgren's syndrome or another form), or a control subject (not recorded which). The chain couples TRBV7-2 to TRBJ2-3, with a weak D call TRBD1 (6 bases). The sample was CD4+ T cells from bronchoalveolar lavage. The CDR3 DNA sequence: TGTGCCAGCAGACCCCAGGGGATGGTGGCTGATGCGCAGTATTTT. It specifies CASRPQGMVADAQYF.